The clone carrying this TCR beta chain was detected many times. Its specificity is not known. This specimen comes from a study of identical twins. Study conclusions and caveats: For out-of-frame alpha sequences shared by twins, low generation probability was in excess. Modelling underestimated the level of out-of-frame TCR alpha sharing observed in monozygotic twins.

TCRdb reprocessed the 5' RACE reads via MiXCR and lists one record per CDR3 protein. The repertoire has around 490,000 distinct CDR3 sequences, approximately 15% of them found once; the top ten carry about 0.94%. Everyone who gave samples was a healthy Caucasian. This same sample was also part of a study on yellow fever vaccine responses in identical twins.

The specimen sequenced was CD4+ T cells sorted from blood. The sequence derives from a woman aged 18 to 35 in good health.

DNA for the CDR3: TGTGCCAGCAGCCGGACTAGCGGGTTTAGCTCCTACAATGAGCAGTTCTTC. Translation: CASSRTSGFSSYNEQFF. The chain employs TRBV25-1 and TRBJ2-1, with 11 bases matching TRBD2. Germline V gene sequence: CDR1 MGHDK, CDR2 SYGVNS. The V and J ends lost 6 bases and 0 bases, in that order; junction bases with no gene match: 7. This CDR3 has 17 amino acids.